Below are 6 T cell receptor beta chains sequenced from a single sample in a study of human T cells and chemical hapten exposure. One entry per CDR3 protein results from TCRdb running MiXCR on the RACE reads. Counted here are some 350,000 distinct CDR3 sequences, roughly 6.9% occurring once; the ten biggest clones make up around 8.4%. Regarding time point: patch test 1, 2 weeks after DPC sensitization. Treatment here: therapeutic diphenylcyclopropenone sensitization with weekly scalp DPC. Here the sequenced sample was whole blood, taken in connection with sensitization to the hapten diphenylcyclopropenone (DPC). All receptors derive from a woman between 18 and 30 years old with alopecia areata. Some clones in this sample may be carry-over from other donors' samples.

This clonotype was picked up a small number of times. The genes are TRBV7-2 and TRBJ2-5; D gene unclear. The ends were cut back, 5 bases at V and 7 bases at J, with 11 bases in the middle. CDR1 SGHTA and CDR2 FQGNSA come from the germline V gene. This CDR3 has 12 amino acids. For the CDR3, the DNA is TGTGCCAGCAGCCAAGCAACGGGGACCCAGTACTTC. As protein: CASSQATGTQYF.

This clonotype turned up a few times. V and J are TRBV5-1 and TRBJ2-5; no firm D call. This CDR3 contains 14 residues. V shed 6 bases and J shed 2 bases, with 14 bases lying between them. CDR1 is SGHRS and CDR2 is YFSETQ in the germline V gene. The CDR3 protein is CASNESGPQETQYF. DNA of the CDR3: TGCGCCAGCAATGAATCGGGCCCGCAAGAGACCCAGTACTTC.

This clonotype was counted many times. This sequence joins TRBV4-1 and TRBJ2-3; D is perhaps TRBD2 (6 bases). From germline, CDR1 is MGHRA and CDR2 YSYEKL. The CDR3 length is 17 residues. The germline V and J ends were trimmed by 1 base and 1 base, with 15 bases remaining between them. CDR3 amino acids: CASSQVRASEGTDTQYF. The CDR3 coding sequence is TGCGCCAGCAGCCAAGTTCGGGCTAGCGAGGGCACAGATACGCAGTATTTT.

There are a few counts of this clonotype. This rearrangement joins TRBV2 to TRBJ2-4; 7 bases align to TRBD1. The CDR3 is made up of 16 amino acids. Germline V lookup: CDR1 SNHLY, CDR2 FYNNEI. The junction had 12 bases not matched to a gene; V was cut back by 7 bases and J by 3 bases. In DNA, the CDR3 is TGTGCCAGCATTGAGGGGACAGCCGGGGTCAAAAACATTCAGTACTTC. As protein: CASIEGTAGVKNIQYF. The full variable domain, rest sourced from reference TRBV2 and TRBJ2-4, is EPEVTQTPSHQVTQMGQEVILRCVPISNHLYFYWYRQILGQKVEFLVSFYNNEISEKSEIFDDQFSVERPDGSNFTLKIRSTKLEDSAMYFCASIEGTAGVKNIQYFGAGTRLSVL.

The chain has TRBV12-5 and TRBJ1-5, with D perhaps TRBD1 (5 bases). The CDR3 spans 18 residues. The V end was cut by 2 bases, the J end by 1 base, with 18 bases between. Per germline, CDR1 LGHNT and CDR2 FRNRAP. The CDR3 protein is CASGLTLGTGESNQPQHF. DNA for the CDR3: TGTGCTAGTGGTTTGACTCTCGGGACGGGGGAGAGCAATCAGCCCCAGCATTTT. The full variable domain, in which reference TRBV12-5 and TRBJ1-5 provide the parts outside the CDR3, is DARVTQTPRHKVTEMGQEVTMRCQPILGHNTVFWYRQTMMQGLELLAYFRNRAPLDDSGMPKDRFSAEMPDATLATLKIQPSEPRDSAVYFCASGLTLGTGESNQPQHFGDGTRLSIL.

The chain employs TRBV3-1 and TRBJ2-3; D tentatively reads TRBD1 or TRBD2 (5 bases each). This CDR3 has 18 residues. Trimming removed 1 base from V and 0 bases from J, with 17 bases in between. The germline V gene has CDR1 LGHDT and CDR2 YNNKEL (reference sequence). The CDR3 reads CASSQGTPHGSSTDTQYF. The DNA for the CDR3 is TGTGCCAGCAGCCAAGGGACACCCCATGGGAGTAGCACAGATACGCAGTATTTT.